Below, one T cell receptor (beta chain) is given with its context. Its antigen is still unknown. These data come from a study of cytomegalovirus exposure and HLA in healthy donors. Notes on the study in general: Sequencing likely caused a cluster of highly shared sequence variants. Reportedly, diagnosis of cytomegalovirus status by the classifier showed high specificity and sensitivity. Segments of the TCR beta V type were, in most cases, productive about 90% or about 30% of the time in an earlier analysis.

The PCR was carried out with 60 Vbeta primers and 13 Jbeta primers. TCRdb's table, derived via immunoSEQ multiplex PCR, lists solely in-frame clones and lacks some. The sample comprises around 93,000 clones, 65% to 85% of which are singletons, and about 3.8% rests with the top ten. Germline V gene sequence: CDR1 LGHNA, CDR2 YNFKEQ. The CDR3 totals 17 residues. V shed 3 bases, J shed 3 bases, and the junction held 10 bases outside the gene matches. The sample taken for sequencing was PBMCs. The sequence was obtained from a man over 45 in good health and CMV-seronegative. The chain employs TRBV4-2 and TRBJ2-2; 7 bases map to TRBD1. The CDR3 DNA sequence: TGTGCCAGCAGCCAGGTAGTCGGGCAGGGGGACACCGGGGAGCTGTTTTTT. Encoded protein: CASSQVVGQGDTGELFF.